Listed here are 9 T cell receptor beta chains from one sample, sequenced in a study of vaccination and CD4 T cells after COVID-19. The Oncomine TCR Beta short-read assay was what sequenced the DNA obtained from cultured CD4+ T cells. TCRdb redid the calling of the PCR reads with MiXCR, one entry per CDR3 protein. The sample includes 15,000 to 20,000 distinct CDR3 sequences, roughly 50% seen only once; the top ten take roughly 7.9%. These TCRs are of unknown antigen specificity. Treatment here: roughly ten-day PBMC culture with coronavirus spike peptide pools or control peptides (ViraFEST assay). Sequences were obtained from CD4+ T cells from blood, cultured in vitro. These receptors originate from a human donor who had recovered from COVID-19.

J is TRBJ2-7 and V is TRBV7-9, with 8 bases aligning to TRBD1. Germline-derived CDR1 and CDR2 are SEHNR and FQNEAQ (reference sequence). The V and J ends lost 4 bases and 2 bases, in that order; junction bases with no gene match: 7. This CDR3 is built from 15 residues. CDR3 DNA: TGTGCCAGCAGCTCCGGGGGACAGGCTGCCTACGAGCAGTACTTC. Translating it yields CASSSGGQAAYEQYF.

V usage is TRBV2 and J usage is TRBJ1-2; no definite D call. Between the trimmed V and J ends, which lost 3 bases and 3 bases, there was a span of 5 bases. CDR1 is SNHLY and CDR2 is FYNNEI in the germline V gene. This CDR3 has 12 residues. The CDR3 nucleotides are TGTGCCAGCAGTGAGCGGGACTATGGCTACACCTTC. Translation: CASSERDYGYTF.

The rearrangement joins TRBV29-1 to TRBJ1-4, with D unclear. CDR1 is SQVTM and CDR2 is ANQGSEA in the germline V gene. Trimming left V 4 bases short and J 4 bases short, with 7 bases between. The CDR3 sequence is 12 residues long. CDR3 DNA sequence: TGCAGCGTTGTACAGAGTAATGAAAAACTGTTTTTT. It is translated as CSVVQSNEKLFF.

The CDR3 protein is CASSPGGETGELFF. The CDR3 DNA follows: TGTGCCAGCAGCCCGGGAGGAGAGACCGGGGAGCTGTTTTTT. This sequence joins TRBV11-3 and TRBJ2-2; 7 bases fit TRBD2. CDR1 is SGHNT and CDR2 is YENEEA in the germline V gene. The CDR3 is 14 amino acids. J was trimmed by 5 bases and V by 5 bases; bases with no gene match: 5.

The rearrangement uses TRBV7-6 and TRBJ2-7, with 9 bases lining up with TRBD2. The trim removed 1 base at V and 0 bases at J, leaving 22 bases unmatched. CDR3 length: 22 residues. Germline values: CDR1 SGHVS, CDR2 FNYEAQ. CDR3 residues: CASSLEAPRTSVTTISSYEQYF. The CDR3 DNA follows: TGTGCCAGCAGCTTAGAAGCCCCCAGGACTAGCGTCACTACCATCAGCTCCTACGAGCAGTACTTC.

The gene calls are TRBV30 and TRBJ2-7; D uncertain. The V gene lost 1 base and the J gene lost 4 bases, with 8 bases spanning the gap. The CDR3 contains 12 residues. Per the germline V gene, CDR1 is GTSNPN and CDR2 is SVGIG (reference sequence). CDR3 sequence (DNA): TGTGCCTGGAGTGCCCCCAGGTACGAGCAGTACTTC. This gives the protein CAWSAPRYEQYF.

The V gene is TRBV6-1, the J gene TRBJ2-3; no firm D call. Trimming took off 8 bases at V and 2 bases at J, with 8 bases between the two ends. Per germline, CDR1 MNHNS and CDR2 SASEGT. There are 12 residues in the CDR3. CDR3 in amino acids: CASGYVTDTQYF. DNA of the CDR3: TGTGCCAGCGGGTACGTCACAGATACGCAGTATTTT.

CDR3: CASSLSSSGYTF. CDR3 nucleotide sequence: TGTGCCAGCAGCTTATCGTCCAGCGGCTACACCTTC. The chain links TRBV5-5 to TRBJ1-2; D not resolved. Germline V gives CDR1 SGHKS, CDR2 YYEKEE (reference sequence). The CDR3 extends over 12 amino acids. The V end was cut by 2 bases, the J end by 8 bases, with 10 bases between.

The gene calls are TRBV12-3 or TRBV12-4 and TRBJ1-6, with D perhaps matching TRBD1 (5 bases). The CDR3 has 15 residues. The V end lost 6 bases, the J end lost 5 bases, and 14 bases lay between the germline ends. DNA of the CDR3: TGTGCCAGCAGCCGCTTCGGGGGGGATAATTCACCCCTCCACTTT. Amino acid sequence: CASSRFGGDNSPLHF.